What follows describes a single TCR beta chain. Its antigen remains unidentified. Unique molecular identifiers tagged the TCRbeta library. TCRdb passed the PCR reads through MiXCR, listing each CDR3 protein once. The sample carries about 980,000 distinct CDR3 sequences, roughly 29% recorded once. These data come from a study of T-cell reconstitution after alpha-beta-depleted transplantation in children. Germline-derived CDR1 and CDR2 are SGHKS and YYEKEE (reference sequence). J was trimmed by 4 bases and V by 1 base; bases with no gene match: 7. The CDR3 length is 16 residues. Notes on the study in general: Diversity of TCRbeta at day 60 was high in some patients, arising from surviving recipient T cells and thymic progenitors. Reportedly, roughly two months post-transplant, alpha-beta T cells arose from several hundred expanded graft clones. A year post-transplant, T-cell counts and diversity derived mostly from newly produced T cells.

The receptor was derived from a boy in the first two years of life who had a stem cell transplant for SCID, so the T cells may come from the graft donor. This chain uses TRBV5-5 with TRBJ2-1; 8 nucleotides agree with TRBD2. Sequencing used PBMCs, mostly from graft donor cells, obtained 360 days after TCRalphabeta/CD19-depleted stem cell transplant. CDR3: CASSLLGGGRYNEQFF. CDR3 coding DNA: TGTGCCAGCAGCTTGCTAGGCGGGGGGAGATACAATGAGCAGTTCTTC.